One and the same sample provided the 27 T cell receptor beta chains below, sequenced in a study of blood T cells in healthy people across ages. The use of a sample-barcoded 5' primer and a J-beta primer mix characterized a second PCR of roughly 7 to 11 cycles. TCRdb re-called the 5' RACE reads with MiXCR, one entry per CDR3 protein. The sample yields 800,000 or so distinct CDR3 sequences, 60% to 80% seen once. Sequencing was done on a sample of blood. Source of these receptors: a man in his thirties or forties in good health.

CDR3 DNA: TGCAGCGTTGAAGATCGGGGAGCACACTATGGCTACACCTTC. It is translated as CSVEDRGAHYGYTF. The gene calls are TRBV29-1 and TRBJ1-2; D not resolved. CDR3 length: 14 amino acids. V shed 0 bases and J shed 3 bases, with 11 bases lying between them. Germline values: CDR1 SQVTM, CDR2 ANQGSEA.

A remark on this clonotype: A much larger clone is a single base away; this may be a read error. This sequence joins TRBV29-1 and TRBJ2-7; tentative D call: TRBD1 (6 bases). Germline CDR1 is SQVTM and CDR2 is ANQGSEA. CDR3 size: 15 residues. The CDR3 loop reads CGVEDGAGDAYEQYF. Here the CDR3 DNA reads TGCGGCGTTGAAGATGGAGCAGGGGACGCCTACGAGCAGTACTTC.

This clonotype was detected only a few times. This chain joins TRBV9 and TRBJ2-1, with TRBD2 identical over 9 bases. The CDR3 contains 14 residues. Germline values: CDR1 SGDLS, CDR2 YYNGEE. Trimming removed 4 bases from V and 5 bases from J; junction bases left unmatched: 4. The CDR3 is CASSSSGDNNEQFF. CDR3 bases: TGTGCCAGCAGCTCTAGCGGGGATAACAATGAGCAGTTCTTC.

This chain uses TRBV29-1 with TRBJ1-1, with 10 bases identical to TRBD1. Germline CDR1 reads SQVTM; CDR2 reads ANQGSEA. This CDR3 spans 16 amino acids. The junction had 11 bases not matched to a gene; V was cut back by 6 bases and J by 1 base. CDR3 region: CSVNHRDRGTNTEAFF. The DNA of the CDR3 is TGCAGCGTAAATCACCGGGACAGGGGCACGAACACTGAAGCTTTCTTT.

This clonotype was found a few times. This chain uses TRBV4-3 with TRBJ2-1; D is unresolved. This CDR3 spans 17 amino acids. The germline CDR1 and CDR2 sequences are LGHNA and YSLEER. The V end lost 4 bases, the J end lost 3 bases, and 19 bases lay between the germline ends. The CDR3 nucleotides read TGCGCCAGCAGCCCCAGTTGGACCCTTCACGGCTACAATGAGCAGTTCTTC. Translation: CASSPSWTLHGYNEQFF.

Here the CDR3 reads CSANTQGAFSYNEQFF. The DNA for the CDR3 is TGCAGTGCTAATACGCAGGGCGCGTTTTCGTACAATGAGCAGTTCTTC. The chain employs TRBV20-1 and TRBJ2-1; D is perhaps TRBD1 (5 bases). The V and J ends lost 4 bases and 4 bases respectively, with 20 bases between them. CDR1 and CDR2 (germline): DFQATT, SNEGSKA (reference sequence). CDR3 length: 16 amino acids.

The rearrangement uses TRBV20-1 and TRBJ2-4; maybe TRBD1 (5 bases). The end of the DNA aligns better with TRBJ2-7, so the J call may be wrong. The CDR3 is 13 residues long. Germline CDR1 is DFQATT and CDR2 is SNEGSKA (reference sequence). In DNA form, the CDR3 reads TGCAGTGCTTCCTCATCCGCTCAGGGCGAGCAGTACTTC. This translates into CSASSSAQGEQYF.

This clonotype was detected only a few times. V is TRBV16 and J is TRBJ2-5, with 7 nucleotides matching TRBD1. The length of the CDR3 is 14 residues. In germline, CDR1 is KGHSY, CDR2 FQNENV. Trimming at V came to 0 bases and at J to 4 bases, leaving 2 bases not matched to a gene. The CDR3 DNA is TGTGCCAGCAGCCAATCCTACAGGGGAGAGACCCAGTACTTC. Translating gives CASSQSYRGETQYF.

In its sample, this clonotype was seen once. V and J are TRBV27 and TRBJ2-3; D remains ambiguous. The germline V gene encodes CDR1 MNHEY and CDR2 SMNVEV (reference sequence). V lost 3 bases, J lost 2 bases, and 15 bases lay in between. The CDR3 is made up of 16 amino acids. CDR3 region: CASSLIIPTHTDTQYF. The CDR3 DNA reads TGTGCCAGCAGTTTGATCATCCCAACACACACAGATACGCAGTATTTT.

The table lists this clonotype with a few counts. The V gene is TRBV10-3, the J gene TRBJ2-3; D not resolved. The length of the CDR3 is 14 residues. In germline, CDR1 is ENHRY, CDR2 SYGVKD. The germline V and J ends were trimmed by 8 bases and 2 bases, with 14 bases remaining between them. In DNA form, the CDR3 reads TGTGCCATCTCCCGAGGACCACCCACAGATACGCAGTATTTT. It translates to CAISRGPPTDTQYF.

This clonotype was seen a single time. A read error may account for a junction end that differs from germline. The chain links TRBV11-3 to TRBJ2-5, with 9 positions matching TRBD1. The J call is in doubt because the DNA end fits TRBJ2-7 better. Germline CDR1 is SGHNT and CDR2 is YENEEA. The CDR3 totals 14 residues. CDR3 DNA: TGTGCCAGTAGCTACGGACAGGGGTACAACGAGCAGTACTTC. It encodes CASSYGQGYNEQYF.

Only a few counts were recorded for this clonotype. This sequence joins TRBV10-3 and TRBJ2-1; 11 bases line up with TRBD1. CDR3 length: 16 residues. With 1 base clipped from V and 2 bases from J, the junction kept 1 base outside the gene matches. Per germline, CDR1 ENHRY and CDR2 SYGVKD. The DNA of the CDR3 is TGTGCCATCAGTGAGTGGGGACAGGGGGCCTACAATGAGCAGTTCTTC. It is translated as CAISEWGQGAYNEQFF.

This chain uses TRBV30 with TRBJ2-7, with D perhaps matching TRBD1 (6 bases). V was pared by 5 bases and J by 5 bases, with 16 bases between. CDR1 GTSNPN and CDR2 SVGIG come from the germline V gene (reference sequence). This CDR3 region has 13 residues. CDR3 in DNA: TGTGCCTGGGCCCCAGGGGTGAGCCACGAGCAGTACTTC. Encoded protein: CAWAPGVSHEQYF.

This clonotype has only a few counts. The chain uses TRBV4-3 and TRBJ2-3, with TRBD1 as a possible D gene (6 bases). V dropped 4 bases and J dropped 0 bases, with 23 bases sitting between them. This CDR3 is 19 amino acids long. In germline, CDR1 is LGHNA, CDR2 YSLEER. The CDR3 loop is CASSPRGRDTLSSTDTQYF. Here the CDR3 DNA reads TGCGCCAGCAGCCCCAGAGGCCGGGACACCCTATCTAGCACAGATACGCAGTATTTT.

This clonotype was observed a handful of times. The rearrangement joins TRBV12-3 or TRBV12-4 to TRBJ1-1; D ambiguous. Trimming shortened V by 1 base and J by 10 bases, and 10 bases separated the two germline ends. The CDR3 is 12 residues long. CDR3 residues: CASSLGVARAFF. The CDR3 DNA sequence: TGTGCCAGCAGTTTAGGGGTGGCCCGAGCTTTCTTT.

This sequence joins TRBV7-3 and TRBJ2-1, with 12 bases that match TRBD2. CDR1 SGHTA and CDR2 FQGTGA come from the germline V gene. Trimming removed 5 bases from V and 7 bases from J; junction bases left unmatched: 6. The CDR3 totals 15 residues. CDR3 loop: CASSLRTSGVNEQFF. For the CDR3, the DNA is TGTGCCAGCAGCCTAAGGACTAGCGGGGTGAATGAGCAGTTCTTC.

The gene calls are TRBV12-3 or TRBV12-4 and TRBJ2-1; D may correspond to TRBD1 or TRBD2 (5 bases each). The ends were cut back, 9 bases at V and 1 base at J, with 13 bases in the middle. This CDR3 is built from 14 residues. The CDR3 here is CASSLWGSYNEQFF. In DNA, the CDR3 is TGTGCCAGTTCCCTTTGGGGGTCCTACAATGAGCAGTTCTTC.

The table lists this clonotype with a count of one. J is TRBJ1-2 and V is TRBV5-8, with D possibly matching TRBD1 (6 bases). V lost 2 bases and J lost 6, with 17 bases in between. The CDR3 is 15 amino acids. CDR1 and CDR2 (germline): SGHTS, YDEGEE. The DNA of the CDR3 is TGTGCCAGCAGCTTAAACCAGGGGTCGACGAATGGCTACACCTTC. This gives the protein CASSLNQGSTNGYTF.

The gene calls are TRBV11-2 and TRBJ2-5; TRBD2 matches 8 bases. This CDR3 is 16 amino acids long. Germline CDR1 and CDR2: SGHAT and FQNNGV. V lost 5 bases to trimming and J lost 2 bases; unmatched junction nucleotides: 10. CDR3 nucleotide sequence: TGTGCCAGCAGCCCACCGAATAGCGGGATTCAAGAGACCCAGTACTTC. This translates into CASSPPNSGIQETQYF.

This clonotype showed up just once. The chain carries TRBV6-1 and TRBJ2-7; no definite D call. The CDR3 consists of 12 residues. Per germline, CDR1 MNHNS and CDR2 SASEGT. The V and J ends lost 1 base and 5 bases respectively, with 6 bases between them. The CDR3 nucleotides are TGTGCCAGCAGTGAAGAGTTCCACGAGCAGTACTTC. It translates to CASSEEFHEQYF.

V and J are TRBV2 and TRBJ1-5; TRBD1 might be the D (5 bases). CDR1 and CDR2 from the germline V gene are SNHLY and FYNNEI. The CDR3 length is 15 residues. The V end lost 10 bases, the J end lost 0 bases, and 16 bases lay between the germline ends. CDR3 residues: CAISRGSHSNQPQHF. As DNA, the CDR3 is TGTGCCATCTCGAGGGGCTCTCATAGCAATCAGCCCCAGCATTTT.

This clonotype was counted a few times. CDR3 in amino acids: CATSRGGGGAFNEQFF. Here the CDR3 DNA reads TGTGCCACCAGCAGAGGAGGCGGGGGGGCGTTCAATGAGCAGTTCTTC. The chain is built from TRBV15 and TRBJ2-1, with 9 bases identical to TRBD2. V lost 1 base and J lost 6; bases outside the gene matches: 7. This CDR3 contains 16 residues. Germline V lookup: CDR1 LNHNV, CDR2 YYDKDF (reference sequence). Full variable domain (rest looked up from reference TRBV15 and TRBJ2-1): DAMVIQNPRYQVTQFGKPVTLSCSQTLNHNVMYWYQQKSSQAPKLLFHYYDKDFNNEADTPDNFQSRRPNTSFCFLDIRSPGLGDTAMYLCATSRGGGGAFNEQFFGPGTRLTVL.

This sequence joins TRBV9 and TRBJ2-7; 11 bases match TRBD2. Looked up from germline, CDR1 is SGDLS and CDR2 is YYNGEE. Trimming took 4 bases from V and 2 from J; bases not matched to a gene: 5. The CDR3 is 15 residues long. The CDR3 sequence is CASSPSGGIPYEQYF. CDR3 coding DNA: TGTGCCAGCAGCCCTAGCGGGGGGATCCCCTACGAGCAGTACTTC.

The chain employs TRBV14 and TRBJ1-5; tentatively, D is TRBD1 (6 bases). V lost 1 base and J lost 10, with 11 bases in between. This CDR3 is 13 amino acids long. CDR1 is SGHDN, CDR2 FVKESK, per germline. The CDR3 loop reads CASSQATGHPQHF. The CDR3 region has the DNA TGTGCCAGCAGCCAAGCTACGGGACATCCCCAGCATTTT.

This rearrangement joins TRBV4-2 to TRBJ2-1; TRBD2 matches 11 bases. V shed 2 bases, J shed 0 bases, and the junction held 12 bases outside the gene matches. From germline, CDR1 is LGHNA and CDR2 YNFKEQ. This CDR3 comprises 20 residues. The CDR3 DNA sequence: TGTGCCAGCAGCCAACCAACTCGGACTAGCGGGTCTAGCTCCTACAATGAGCAGTTCTTC. This codes for CASSQPTRTSGSSSYNEQFF.

The V gene is TRBV7-2, the J gene TRBJ1-2; no clear D. The germline gives CDR1 SGHTA, CDR2 FQGNSA. The CDR3 contains 14 residues. V was trimmed by 6 bases and J by 2 bases, leaving 13 bases between them. In DNA form, the CDR3 reads TGTGCCAGCAGTCCGAACCGGGGAAACTATGGCTACACCTTC. Protein product: CASSPNRGNYGYTF.

The rearrangement joins TRBV25-1 to TRBJ2-5; 13 nucleotides match TRBD2. V gave up 4 bases and J gave up 5 bases; unmatched junction bases: 10. Germline V gene lookup returns CDR1 MGHDK and CDR2 SYGVNS. The CDR3 spans 17 residues. CDR3 region: CASSAGLAGVYTETQYF. The CDR3 DNA follows: TGTGCCAGCAGTGCAGGACTAGCGGGGGTTTATACGGAGACCCAGTACTTC. Full variable domain (remainder filled in from reference TRBV25-1 and TRBJ2-5): EADIYQTPRYLVIGTGKKITLECSQTMGHDKMYWYQQDPGMELHLIHYSYGVNSTEKGDLSSESTVSRIRTEHFPLTLESARPSHTSQYLCASSAGLAGVYTETQYFGPGTRLLVL.